Below are 2 T cell receptor beta chains sequenced from a single sample in a study of metastatic and nonmetastatic thyroid tumors. Treatment of any kind had been given to no patient before thyroid surgery. With MiXCR, TCRdb reprocessed the PCR reads. The sample shows under 40,000 clones, about a sixth of them seen only once. Sequencing used blood. These receptors all come from a male donor with papillary thyroid cancer or a benign thyroid nodule (not recorded which). Some clones in this sample may be carry-over from other donors' samples.

This clone was counted at least ten times. The chain combines TRBV2 with TRBJ2-3; D possibly uses TRBD1 or TRBD2 (8 bases each). The CDR3 is made up of 16 amino acids. V was trimmed by 6 bases and J by 2 bases, leaving 18 bases between them. Looked up from germline, CDR1 is SNHLY and CDR2 is FYNNEI. CDR3 sequence: CASSTRGREDTDTQYF. The CDR3, as DNA: TGTGCCAGCAGCACCAGGGGGCGGGAGGACACAGATACGCAGTATTTT.

There are many counts of this clone. The rearrangement joins TRBV24-1 to TRBJ1-1; D call uncertain. Germline CDR1 KGHDR, CDR2 SFDVKD. The CDR3 has 13 residues. V lost 4 bases, J lost 2 bases, and 7 bases lay in between. The CDR3 bases are TGTGCCACCAGTGACGAGACCAACACTGAAGCTTTCTTT. This translates into CATSDETNTEAFF.